The rows below give T cell receptor beta chains drawn from one sample of a study of cytomegalovirus exposure and HLA in healthy donors. The table came from immunoSEQ multiplex PCR; TCRdb's copy has only in-frame clones and leaves some out. The sample shows 150,000 to 200,000 clones, about four fifths of them seen only once. Input material: PBMCs. Source of these receptors: a young woman in good health and CMV-seropositive. Each CDR3 is given with its conserved first and last residue. Each record gives: V gene, D gene, clone size, J gene, CDR3 DNA, CDR3 protein. A D gene is named only where the DNA matches it firmly. The listing skips clone size in some rows; elsewhere it reads once, few, many or a size class.

v_call: TRBV5-4
d_call: -
clone_size: -
j_call: TRBJ2-1
cdr3_nt: TGTGCCAGCAGTATGGACATACCCAATGAGCAGTTCTTC
cdr3_aa: CASSMDIPNEQFF

v_call: TRBV19
d_call: -
clone_size: few
j_call: TRBJ2-1
cdr3_nt: TGTGCCAGCCCTGTTAAAGGGGCAGGAGATGAGCAGTTCTTC
cdr3_aa: CASPVKGAGDEQFF

v_call: TRBV2
d_call: TRBD2
clone_size: -
j_call: TRBJ2-1
cdr3_nt: TGTGCCAGCGTATGGGTCAGCGGGGGTAACCAGTTCTTC
cdr3_aa: CASVWVSGGNQFF

v_call: TRBV4-2
d_call: TRBD2
clone_size: once
j_call: TRBJ2-5
cdr3_nt: TGTGCCAGCAGCCAAGACGCTAGCGGGGGGGCGGGTTGGAAGACCCAGTACTTC
cdr3_aa: CASSQDASGGAGWKTQYF

v_call: TRBV27
d_call: -
clone_size: -
j_call: TRBJ1-1
cdr3_nt: TGTGCCAGCAGTTTACGCACGGGGTCGGCCACTGAAGCTTTCTTT
cdr3_aa: CASSLRTGSATEAFF

v_call: TRBV6-4
d_call: TRBD2
clone_size: few
j_call: TRBJ2-1
cdr3_nt: TGTGCCAGCAGGCGACTAGCGGGGGTTGCCAATGAGCAGTTCTTC
cdr3_aa: CASRRLAGVANEQFF

v_call: TRBV11-1
d_call: -
clone_size: -
j_call: TRBJ2-1
cdr3_nt: TGTGCCAGCAGCTCCCGGGGGGCTAATGAGCAGTTCTTC
cdr3_aa: CASSSRGANEQFF

v_call: TRBV2
d_call: -
clone_size: -
j_call: TRBJ1-1
cdr3_nt: TGTGCCAGCAGTGATTATGGGGGGTGGACTGAAGCTTTCTTT
cdr3_aa: CASSDYGGWTEAFF

v_call: TRBV6-1
d_call: -
clone_size: -
j_call: TRBJ1-5
cdr3_nt: TGTGCCAGCAGTGAAGGTCCGCAGATCACCCAGCCCCAGCATTTT
cdr3_aa: CASSEGPQITQPQHF

v_call: TRBV5-4
d_call: -
clone_size: -
j_call: TRBJ2-2
cdr3_nt: TGTGCCAGCAGCTTGGATGGCATAATAACCGGGGAGCTGTTTTTT
cdr3_aa: CASSLDGIITGELFF

v_call: TRBV19
d_call: -
clone_size: -
j_call: TRBJ1-2
cdr3_nt: TGTGCCAGTAGTATAGGGAACAGGGGCTACACCTTC
cdr3_aa: CASSIGNRGYTF

v_call: TRBV4-3
d_call: -
clone_size: -
j_call: TRBJ2-2
cdr3_nt: TGCGCCAGCAGCCATTATGGACAGTTCCGCACCGGGGAGCTGTTTTTT
cdr3_aa: CASSHYGQFRTGELFF

v_call: TRBV6-1
d_call: -
clone_size: -
j_call: TRBJ2-5
cdr3_nt: TGTGCCAGCCTCAGGGTTGGGGAGACCCAGTACTTC
cdr3_aa: CASLRVGETQYF

v_call: TRBV25-1
d_call: TRBD1
clone_size: -
j_call: TRBJ2-1
cdr3_nt: TGTGCCAGCAGGGATCCGGGACAGGGGGTCTATGAGCAGTTCTTC
cdr3_aa: CASRDPGQGVYEQFF

v_call: TRBV9
d_call: TRBD1
clone_size: -
j_call: TRBJ1-2
cdr3_nt: TGTGCCAGCAGCGGTACAGGGGGCGATTCGATCTATGGCTACACCTTC
cdr3_aa: CASSGTGGDSIYGYTF

v_call: TRBV18
d_call: -
clone_size: -
j_call: TRBJ1-2
cdr3_nt: TGTGCCAGCTCACTCTCCGACAAGTATGGCTACACCTTC
cdr3_aa: CASSLSDKYGYTF

v_call: TRBV6-5
d_call: -
clone_size: -
j_call: TRBJ2-1
cdr3_nt: TGTGCCAGCAGTTACAGGGGCTCCTACAATGAGCAGTTCTTC
cdr3_aa: CASSYRGSYNEQFF

v_call: TRBV11-2
d_call: -
clone_size: -
j_call: TRBJ1-3
cdr3_nt: TGTGCCAGCAGCTTAGATTTGGGAACTAGGGAAGCTGGAAACACCATATATTTT
cdr3_aa: CASSLDLGTREAGNTIYF

v_call: TRBV7-2
d_call: TRBD1
clone_size: once
j_call: TRBJ2-2
cdr3_nt: TGTGCCAGCAGAGTGGGGACAGAACTCACCGGGGAGCTGTTTTTT
cdr3_aa: CASRVGTELTGELFF

v_call: TRBV2
d_call: -
clone_size: few
j_call: TRBJ1-2
cdr3_nt: TGTGCCAGCACCTTCACATCCCCGGGCCTCAAAAAAGGCGGGTATGGCTACACCTTC
cdr3_aa: CASTFTSPGLKKGGYGYTF

v_call: TRBV7-9
d_call: -
clone_size: -
j_call: TRBJ2-1
cdr3_nt: TGTGCCAGCACCCAAGGGAGCTCCTACAATGAGCAGTTCTTC
cdr3_aa: CASTQGSSYNEQFF

v_call: TRBV5-4
d_call: -
clone_size: once
j_call: TRBJ1-1
cdr3_nt: TGTGCCAGCAGCTCCAGGGGCTCTGGGACTGAAGCTTTCTTT
cdr3_aa: CASSSRGSGTEAFF

v_call: TRBV5-1
d_call: TRBD1
clone_size: -
j_call: TRBJ1-5
cdr3_nt: TGCGCCAGCAGCTTGGAAGGGACAGGGGGCTCCCAGCCCCAGCATTTT
cdr3_aa: CASSLEGTGGSQPQHF

v_call: TRBV4-1
d_call: TRBD2
clone_size: -
j_call: TRBJ2-3
cdr3_nt: TGCGCCAGCAGCCAAGATCGGGCGGGGGAAAGCACAGATACGCAGTATTTT
cdr3_aa: CASSQDRAGESTDTQYF

v_call: TRBV25-1
d_call: TRBD2
clone_size: -
j_call: TRBJ2-5
cdr3_nt: TGTGCCAGCAGTGAATGGATGCAGCGGGGAGGGGAGACCCAGTACTTC
cdr3_aa: CASSEWMQRGGETQYF

v_call: TRBV18
d_call: -
clone_size: -
j_call: TRBJ1-2
cdr3_nt: TGTGCCAGCTCACCACCCAGGGATGTCGGGGGCTACACCTTC
cdr3_aa: CASSPPRDVGGYTF

v_call: TRBV19
d_call: -
clone_size: -
j_call: TRBJ1-1
cdr3_nt: TGTGCCAGTAGTCCGCAGGGTATCACTGAAGCTTTCTTT
cdr3_aa: CASSPQGITEAFF

v_call: TRBV28
d_call: TRBD1
clone_size: -
j_call: TRBJ2-7
cdr3_nt: TGTGCCAGCAGCAGAACAGGGGGCCTGGCGGGGAGCTCCTACGAGCAGTACTTC
cdr3_aa: CASSRTGGLAGSSYEQYF

v_call: TRBV7-2
d_call: TRBD2
clone_size: -
j_call: TRBJ2-5
cdr3_nt: TGTGCCAGCAGCCTTTCTTCGAGCGGGGCCCAAGAGACCCAGTACTTC
cdr3_aa: CASSLSSSGAQETQYF

v_call: TRBV29-1
d_call: -
clone_size: -
j_call: TRBJ2-7
cdr3_nt: TGCAGCGCCTCTTCGGGCGGGATGGTAAGCGAGCAGTACTTC
cdr3_aa: CSASSGGMVSEQYF